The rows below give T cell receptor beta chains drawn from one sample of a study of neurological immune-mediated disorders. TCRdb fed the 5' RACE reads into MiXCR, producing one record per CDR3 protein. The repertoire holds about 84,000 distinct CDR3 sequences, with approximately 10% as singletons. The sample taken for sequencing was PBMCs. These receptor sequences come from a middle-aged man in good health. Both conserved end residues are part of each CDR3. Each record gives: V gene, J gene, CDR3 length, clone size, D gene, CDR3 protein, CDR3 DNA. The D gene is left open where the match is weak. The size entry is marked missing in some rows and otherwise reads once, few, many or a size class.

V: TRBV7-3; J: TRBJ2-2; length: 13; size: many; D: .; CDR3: CASSLENTGELFF; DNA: TGTGCCAGCAGCCTCGAGAACACCGGGGAGCTGTTTTTT
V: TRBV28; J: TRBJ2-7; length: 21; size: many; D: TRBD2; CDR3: CASSNPLSGLDVLRHTTEQYF; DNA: TGTGCCAGCAGCAACCCCCTCTCGGGACTAGATGTATTGAGACACACGACCGAGCAGTACTTC
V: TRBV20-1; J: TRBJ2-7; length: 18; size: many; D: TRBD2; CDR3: CSASPRGLAGYLRNEQYF; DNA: TGCAGTGCTTCTCCGAGGGGACTAGCGGGGTACCTAAGAAACGAGCAGTACTTC
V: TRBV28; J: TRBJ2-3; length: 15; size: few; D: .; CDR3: CASSLLGRATDTQYF; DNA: TGTGCCAGCAGTTTATTGGGCAGGGCCACAGATACGCAGTATTTT
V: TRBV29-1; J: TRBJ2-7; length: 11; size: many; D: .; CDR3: CSVAWGYEQYF; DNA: TGCAGCGTTGCTTGGGGGTACGAGCAGTACTTC
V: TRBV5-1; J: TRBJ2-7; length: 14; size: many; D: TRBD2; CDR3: CASSLDSGPYEQYF; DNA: TGCGCCAGCAGCTTGGATAGCGGGCCCTACGAGCAGTACTTC
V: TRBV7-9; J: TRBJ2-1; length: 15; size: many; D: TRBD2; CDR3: CASSSLTSRGNEQFF; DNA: TGTGCCAGCAGCTCCCTGACTAGCCGGGGAAATGAGCAGTTCTTC
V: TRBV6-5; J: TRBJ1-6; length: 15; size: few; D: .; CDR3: CASSYSLTENSPLHF; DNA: TGTGCCAGCAGTTACTCGCTTACTGAAAATTCACCCCTCCACTTT
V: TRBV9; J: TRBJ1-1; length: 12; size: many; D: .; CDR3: CASSGLNTEAFF; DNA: TGTGCCAGCAGCGGGTTGAACACTGAAGCTTTCTTT
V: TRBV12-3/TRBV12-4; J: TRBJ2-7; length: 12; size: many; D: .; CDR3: CASSLVRGEQYF; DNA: TGTGCCAGCAGTTTAGTCAGGGGCGAGCAGTACTTC
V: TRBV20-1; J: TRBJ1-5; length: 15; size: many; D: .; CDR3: CSASGAQADNQPQHF; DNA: TGCAGTGCTAGCGGAGCGCAGGCGGACAATCAGCCCCAGCATTTT
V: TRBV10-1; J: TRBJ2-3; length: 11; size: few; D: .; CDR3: CASSERDTQYF; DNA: TGCGCCAGCAGTGAGCGGGATACGCAGTATTTT
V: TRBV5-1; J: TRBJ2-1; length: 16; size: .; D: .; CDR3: CASSSGTQRLYNEQFF; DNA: TGCGCCAGCAGCTCGGGGACCCAAAGATTATACAATGAGCAGTTCTTC
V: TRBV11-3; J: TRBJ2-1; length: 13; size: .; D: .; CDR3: CASSQGLGGEQFF; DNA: TGTGCCAGCAGCCAGGGGCTCGGGGGTGAGCAGTTCTTC
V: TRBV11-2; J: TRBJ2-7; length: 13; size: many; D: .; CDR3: CASSLGRGYEQYF; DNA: TGTGCCAGCAGCTTAGGCAGGGGATACGAGCAGTACTTC
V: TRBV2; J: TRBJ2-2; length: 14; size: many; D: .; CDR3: CASSLTGGTGELFF; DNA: TGTGCCAGCAGCCTTACAGGAGGCACCGGGGAGCTGTTTTTT
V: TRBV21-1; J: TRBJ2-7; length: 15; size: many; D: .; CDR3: CASSKEVGQGNEQYF; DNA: .
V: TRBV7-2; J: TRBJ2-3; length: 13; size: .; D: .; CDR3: CASSRISTDTQYF; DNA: TGTGCCAGCAGCCGAATCAGCACAGATACGCAGTATTTT
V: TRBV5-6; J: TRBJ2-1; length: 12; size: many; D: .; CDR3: CASSWEEDEQFF; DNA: TGTGCCAGCAGCTGGGAGGAGGATGAGCAGTTCTTC
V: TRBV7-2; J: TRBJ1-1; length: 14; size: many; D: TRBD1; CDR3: CASSVRTGGTEAFF; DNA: TGTGCCAGCAGCGTGAGGACAGGGGGGACTGAAGCTTTCTTT
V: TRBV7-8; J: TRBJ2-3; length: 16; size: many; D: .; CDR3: CASTPAGQPSTDTQYF; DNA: TGTGCCAGCACACCCGCCGGACAACCTAGCACAGATACGCAGTATTTT
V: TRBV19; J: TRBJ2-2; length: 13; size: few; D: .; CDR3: CASIKREAGELFF; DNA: TGTGCCAGTATTAAAAGGGAAGCCGGGGAGCTGTTTTTT
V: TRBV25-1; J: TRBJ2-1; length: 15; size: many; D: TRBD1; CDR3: CASSEWGTEYNEQFF; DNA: TGTGCCAGCAGTGAATGGGGGACAGAATACAATGAGCAGTTCTTC
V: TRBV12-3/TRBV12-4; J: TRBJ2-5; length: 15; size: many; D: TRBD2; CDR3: CASSRLAGGLETQYF; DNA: TGTGCCAGCAGCCGACTAGCGGGGGGTCTAGAGACCCAGTACTTC
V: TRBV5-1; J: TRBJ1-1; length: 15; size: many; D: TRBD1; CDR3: CASSISQGAGTEAFF; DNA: TGCGCCAGCAGCATCTCTCAGGGGGCTGGCACTGAAGCTTTCTTT